These 32 T cell receptor beta chains came from one sample sequenced in a study of T cells in women clearing cervical HPV infection. Assay: immunoSEQ multiplex PCR; the TCRdb copy retains only in-frame clones and omits some. Across tens of thousands of clones, the top ten clones capture approximately 8.4% of the sample. The sequenced material came from blood buffy coat. These receptors were collected from a woman between 18 and 69 years old with a cervical HPV16 infection that either progressed to CIN3+ or cleared (not recorded which).

Of note for this clone: Read data end 3 residues before the CDR3 end; the end is taken from the germline J gene. The chain is built from TRBV7-9 and TRBJ2-5, with a tentative D call TRBD1 (6 bases). The CDR3 has 13 amino acids. Germline CDR1 SEHNR, CDR2 FQNEAQ (reference sequence). CDR3 protein: CASSGQITDTQYF. CDR3 DNA, as far as it was read: TGTGCCAGCAGTGGACAGATTACAGATACC. Supplemented by reference TRBV7-9 and TRBJ2-5, the full variable domain reads DTGVSQNPRHKITKRGQNVTFRCDPISEHNRLYWYRQTLGQGPEFLTYFQNEAQLEKSRLLSDRFSAERPKGSFSTLEIQRTEQGDSAMYLCASSGQITDTQYFGPGTRLLVL.

To note about this clone: The sequence runs out 3 residues before the end of the CDR3; the remainder is reconstructed from the germline J gene. The rearrangement links TRBV7-6 to TRBJ2-5, with D hard to call. Germline CDR1 reads SGHVS; CDR2 reads FNYEAQ. The CDR3 loop spans 12 amino acids. V gave up 4 bases and J gave up 2 bases, with 5 bases separating them. CDR3 sequence reads: CASSSLQETQYF. The sequenced CDR3 bases are TGTGCCAGCAGCTCCCTACAAGAGACC.

Concerning this clone: The read is 3 residues too short to cover the CDR3 end, so that end is filled in from the germline J gene. The chain is built from TRBV7-9 and TRBJ1-1; tentative D call: TRBD1 (6 bases). V dropped 5 bases and J dropped 6 bases, with 10 bases sitting between them. The germline V gene encodes CDR1 SEHNR and CDR2 FQNEAQ (reference sequence). The CDR3 length is 12 residues. The CDR3 bases that were read are TGTGCCAGCAGCCCTACAGGGCCTGAA. Amino acid sequence: CASSPTGPE. The whole CDR3 sequence reads CASSPTGPEAFF. The variable domain in full, completed from reference TRBV7-9 and TRBJ1-1, reads DTGVSQNPRHKITKRGQNVTFRCDPISEHNRLYWYRQTLGQGPEFLTYFQNEAQLEKSRLLSDRFSAERPKGSFSTLEIQRTEQGDSAMYLCASSPTGPEAFFGQGTRLTVV.

To note about this clone: The observed sequence ends 3 residues before the CDR3 terminus, with the missing tail filled in from the germline J gene. The chain employs TRBV5-1 and TRBJ1-4, with TRBD1 identical over 8 bases. Germline-derived CDR1 and CDR2 are SGHRS and YFSETQ. The CDR3 has 14 amino acids. J gave up 8 bases and V 3 bases, and 6 bases lay outside the gene matches. Here the CDR3 reads CASSSDRVGEKLFF. The sequenced CDR3 bases are TGCGCCAGCAGCTCGGACAGGGTGGGAGAAAAA.

Note on this clone: The sequenced fragment ends 3 residues before the CDR3 boundary, so the rest is inferred from the germline J gene. The genes are TRBV7-3 and TRBJ1-2; TRBD1 matches 9 bases. The CDR3 is made up of 15 amino acids. Germline V lookup: CDR1 SGHTA, CDR2 FQGTGA. Incomplete CDR3 DNA: TGTGCCAGCAGCTTAACGGGACAGGGATACAATGAC. Its protein is CASSLTGQGYND. The CDR3 reads in full as CASSLTGQGYNDYTF. Full variable domain (remainder filled in from reference TRBV7-3 and TRBJ1-2): GAGVSQTPSNKVTEKGKYVELRCDPISGHTALYWYRQSLGQGPEFLIYFQGTGAADDSGLPNDRFFAVRPEGSVSTLKIQRTERGDSAVYLCASSLTGQGYNDYTFGSGTRLTVV.

Comments on this clone: The observed sequence ends 3 residues before the CDR3 terminus, with the missing tail filled in from the germline J gene. This chain joins TRBV7-2 and TRBJ1-5; no definite D call. CDR3 length: 15 amino acids. The germline gives CDR1 SGHTA, CDR2 FQGNSA. V shed 2 bases and J shed 5 bases, with 13 bases lying between them. The CDR3 spells CASSLMSRLDQPQHF. CDR3 DNA (partial): TGTGCCAGCAGCTTAATGTCAAGGTTGGATCAGCCC.

Turning to this clone: The read gets to within 3 residues of the CDR3 end, and the germline J gene fills in the rest. The chain is built from TRBV6-7 and TRBJ2-1; 11 positions match TRBD2. TRBV6-7 is sorted into the ORF group, with uncertain function. V shed 2 bases, J shed 1 base, and the junction held 10 bases outside the gene matches. The CDR3 consists of 19 residues. The CDR3 sequence: CASSYPRISGGESYNEQFF. The CDR3 DNA, read in part, is TGTGCCAGCAGTTACCCTCGGATTAGCGGGGGGGAGTCCTACAATGAG.

CDR3: CASSPSTDTYTF. The sequenced CDR3 bases are TGTGCCAGCTCACCAAGCACAGATACC. The chain combines TRBV18 with TRBJ1-2; D not certain. Sequencing ends 3 residues short of the CDR3 end; the germline J gene provides the rest. The germline gives CDR1 KGHSH, CDR2 LQKENI. The length of the CDR3 is 12 residues.

About this clone: The read ends 3 residues early relative to the CDR3; the germline J gene fills the gap. The V and J genes are TRBV19 and TRBJ1-5, with D possibly being TRBD1 (5 bases). Germline assignment: CDR1 LNHDA and CDR2 SQIVND (reference sequence). This CDR3 has 13 residues. The V end was cut by 1 base, the J end by 4 bases, with 5 bases between. The CDR3 here is CASSIGTNQPQHF. Partial CDR3 DNA: TGTGCCAGTAGTATAGGGACAAATCAGCCC.

On this clone itself: The read is 3 residues too short to cover the CDR3 end, so that end is filled in from the germline J gene. The V gene is TRBV30, the J gene TRBJ1-2; no firm D call. This CDR3 contains 13 residues. From germline, CDR1 is GTSNPN and CDR2 SVGIG (reference sequence). Trimming took 6 bases from V and 4 from J, leaving 15 bases between them. The CDR3 reads CACKSGSGYGYTF. Incomplete CDR3 DNA: TGTGCCTGTAAATCGGGGTCGGGCTATGGC.

For this clone: The sequence runs out 3 residues before the end of the CDR3; the remainder is reconstructed from the germline J gene. V is TRBV6-2 or TRBV6-3 and J is TRBJ1-2; D remains unclear. The ends were cut back, 7 bases at V and 7 bases at J, with 19 bases in the middle. Germline lookup yields CDR1 MNHEY and CDR2 SVGEGT. CDR3 length: 14 amino acids. The CDR3 reads CASTLYRANAGYTF. The sequenced part of the CDR3 DNA is TGTGCCAGCACCCTTTATCGAGCTAACGCTGGC.

About this clone: With the read ending 3 residues before the CDR3 end, the germline J gene is used to fill in that end. This chain links TRBV19 with TRBJ1-2; TRBD1 is a possible D gene (5 bases). The CDR3 loop spans 15 amino acids. The germline V gene encodes CDR1 LNHDA and CDR2 SQIVND (reference sequence). The covered CDR3 bases are TGTGCCAGCAGCCCCGGGACTAGCGGGAACAATGAC. Protein: CASSPGTSGNND. The entire CDR3 is CASSPGTSGNNDYTF.

In the case of this clone: At one end the junction does not follow the germline gene, possibly because of a read error. With the read ending 3 residues before the CDR3 end, the germline J gene is used to fill in that end. The chain recombines TRBV29-1 with TRBJ2-6; 8 bases align to TRBD1. Germline CDR1 SQVTM, CDR2 ANQGSEA. The CDR3 is made up of 19 amino acids. CDR3 loop: CSVEIFWGGTGSGANFLTF. CDR3 bases read: TGCAGCGTCGAGATATTTTGGGGTGGGACAGGCTCTGGGGCCAACTTC.

Note on this clone: The CDR3 end lies 3 residues beyond the end of the read and is filled in from the germline J gene. The genes are TRBV20-1 and TRBJ2-3; 8 nucleotides agree with TRBD2. CDR1 and CDR2 (germline): DFQATT, SNEGSKA (reference sequence). V was pared by 0 bases and J by 2 bases, with 4 bases of the junction left unmatched. There are 15 residues in the CDR3. The CDR3 DNA, read in part, is TGCAGTGCTAGAGATTCAGCGGGAGCCACAGATACG. This sequence encodes CSARDSAGATDT. The whole CDR3 region reads CSARDSAGATDTQYF.

With regard to this clone: The CDR3 end falls 3 residues outside the read, so it is completed with the germline J gene. This rearrangement joins TRBV18 to TRBJ2-3, with a possible D match to TRBD1 (5 bases). Germline V gene data show CDR1 as KGHSH and CDR2 as LQKENI. The CDR3 consists of 17 residues. The covered CDR3 bases are TGTGCCAGCTCACCACCGGGTCAGGGCCGTGGTCAAGAGACG. This codes for CASSPPGQGRGQET. The complete CDR3 protein is CASSPPGQGRGQETQYF.

A word on this clone: The read gets to within 3 residues of the CDR3 end, and the germline J gene fills in the rest. This chain uses TRBV2 with TRBJ1-5, with D tentatively TRBD1 (6 bases). V was clipped by 4 bases and J by 4 bases, with 11 bases between them. The V gene's germline CDR1 is SNHLY and CDR2 FYNNEI. This CDR3 region has 14 residues. CDR3 loop: CASSGQGFNQPQHF. The CDR3 DNA, read in part, is TGTGCCAGCAGTGGCCAGGGGTTTAATCAGCCC.

Concerning this clone itself: The CDR3 end falls 3 residues outside the read, so it is completed with the germline J gene. The chain joins TRBV14 to TRBJ2-1, with D tentatively TRBD1 (5 bases). This CDR3 is built from 15 residues. V was pared by 4 bases and J by 4 bases, with 14 bases between. Germline values: CDR1 SGHDN, CDR2 FVKESK. Partial CDR3 DNA: TGTGCCAGCAGCCGGGGAACAGGTAGGTACAATGAG. This sequence encodes CASSRGTGRYNE. The entire CDR3 protein is CASSRGTGRYNEQFF.

Concerning this clone: The missing CDR3 end, 3 residues past where the read stops, is filled in from the germline J gene. V gene TRBV11-2 combines with J gene TRBJ1-2; D not certain. The CDR3 extends over 14 amino acids. Germline assignment: CDR1 SGHAT and CDR2 FQNNGV. Trimming left V 2 bases short and J 4 bases short, with 11 bases between. Partial CDR3 DNA: TGTGCCAGCAGCTTAATGCCAATAGCCTATGGC. It is translated as CASSLMPIAYG. The whole CDR3 region reads CASSLMPIAYGYTF. Variable domain in full (rest from reference TRBV11-2 and TRBJ1-2): EAGVAQSPRYKIIEKRQSVAFWCNPISGHATLYWYQQILGQGPKLLIQFQNNGVVDDSQLPKDRFSAERLKGVDSTLKIQPAKLEDSAVYLCASSLMPIAYGYTFGSGTRLTVV.

Details on this clone: Read sequence stops 3 residues before the CDR3 end, and the germline J gene provides the missing end. This chain links TRBV18 with TRBJ2-3; 7 bases agree with TRBD1. Germline assignment: CDR1 KGHSH and CDR2 LQKENI. The CDR3 is 17 amino acids. CDR3 sequence reads: CASSTSPGQTSQETQYF. CDR3 DNA, as far as it was read: TGTGCCAGCTCAACCTCGCCGGGACAGACATCTCAAGAGACG.

Regarding this clone: The read gets to within 3 residues of the CDR3 end, and the germline J gene fills in the rest. This rearrangement joins TRBV14 to TRBJ1-2; 10 bases match TRBD1. The CDR3 totals 13 residues. Looked up from germline, CDR1 is SGHDN and CDR2 is FVKESK. With V trimmed by 4 bases and J by 5 bases, 1 base remained unmatched. The covered CDR3 bases are TGTGCCAGCAGCCCGGGACAGGGGTATGGC. Its translation: CASSPGQGYG. The full CDR3 protein reads CASSPGQGYGYTF. Using reference TRBV14 and TRBJ1-2 for the parts outside the CDR3, the full variable domain is EAGVTQFPSHSVIEKGQTVTLRCDPISGHDNLYWYRRVMGKEIKFLLHFVKESKQDESGMPNNRFLAERTGGTYSTLKVQPAELEDSGVYFCASSPGQGYGYTFGSGTRLTVV.

Points on this clone: The read terminates 3 residues before the CDR3 end, so the remaining end is supplied by the germline J gene. The sample holds other DNA sequences that translate to the same CDR3. This chain connects TRBV7-9 to TRBJ1-4; TRBD1 is a possible D gene (5 bases). The CDR3 contains 15 residues. Trimming pared 5 bases from V and 0 bases from J, leaving 10 bases between. The V gene's germline CDR1 is SEHNR and CDR2 FQNEAQ (reference sequence). The chain's CDR3 is CASSLDSSTNEKLFF. Incomplete CDR3 DNA: TGTGCCAGCAGCCTAGACAGCTCAACTAATGAAAAA. Full variable domain (rest looked up from reference TRBV7-9 and TRBJ1-4): DTGVSQNPRHKITKRGQNVTFRCDPISEHNRLYWYRQTLGQGPEFLTYFQNEAQLEKSRLLSDRFSAERPKGSFSTLEIQRTEQGDSAMYLCASSLDSSTNEKLFFGSGTQLSVL.

As regards this clone: The CDR3 goes on 3 residues after the read ends, and that part is filled in from the germline J gene. The chain carries TRBV7-6 and TRBJ2-1; 11 bases fit TRBD2. Germline CDR1 reads SGHVS; CDR2 reads FNYEAQ. The ends lost 1 base at V and 6 bases at J; junction bases unmatched: 2. This CDR3 is built from 15 residues. CDR3 sequence reads: CASSLGSGGANEQFF. The DNA read from the CDR3 is TGTGCCAGCAGCTTAGGTAGCGGGGGGGCCAATGAG.

For this clone: The CDR3 extends 3 residues past the end of the read, so its final part is completed from the germline J gene. The rearrangement uses TRBV19 and TRBJ2-3; 7 positions match TRBD1. Per the germline V gene, CDR1 is LNHDA and CDR2 is SQIVND (reference sequence). CDR3 length: 13 amino acids. The CDR3 reads CASRSQGYGTQYF. Incomplete CDR3 DNA: TGTGCCAGTAGATCACAGGGGTATGGAACG. Based on the CDR3 plus reference TRBV19 and TRBJ2-3, the full variable domain is DGGITQSPKYLFRKEGQNVTLSCEQNLNHDAMYWYRQDPGQGLRLIYYSQIVNDFQKGDIAEGYSVSREKKESFPLTVTSAQKNPTAFYLCASRSQGYGTQYFGPGTRLTVL.

Comment on this clone: The read terminates 3 residues ahead of where the CDR3 ends, so the germline J gene completes it. V and J are TRBV7-3 and TRBJ1-6; 7 nucleotides align to TRBD1. This CDR3 has 13 amino acids. Germline assignment: CDR1 SGHTA and CDR2 FQGTGA. V was pared by 5 bases and J by 6 bases, with 1 base of the junction left unmatched. Partial CDR3 DNA: TGTGCCAGCAGCGGGACAGTTAATTCACCC. This encodes CASSGTVNSP. Given in full, the CDR3 is CASSGTVNSPLHF.

Remarks on this clone: The CDR3 extends 3 residues past the end of the read, so its final part is completed from the germline J gene. This chain joins TRBV4-2 and TRBJ2-7; no reliable D call. This CDR3 has 15 amino acids. V was shortened by 0 bases and J by 2 bases, with 11 bases between the two germline ends. The germline V gene has CDR1 LGHNA and CDR2 YNFKEQ. The CDR3 spells CASSQDMGSTYEQYF. The sequenced CDR3 bases are TGTGCCAGCAGCCAAGATATGGGCAGCACCTACGAG.

A word on this clone: The observed sequence ends 3 residues before the CDR3 terminus, with the missing tail filled in from the germline J gene. V is TRBV11-2 and J is TRBJ1-5; no definite D call. Germline CDR1 and CDR2: SGHAT and FQNNGV. The CDR3 is 14 amino acids. Trimming cost V 5 bases and J 0 bases, with 8 bases left between them. Partial CDR3 DNA: TGTGCCAGCAGCCGCGGGCGTAGCAATCAGCCC. Its translation: CASSRGRSNQP. The whole CDR3 reads CASSRGRSNQPQHF. Drawing the rest from reference TRBV11-2 and TRBJ1-5, the complete variable domain is EAGVAQSPRYKIIEKRQSVAFWCNPISGHATLYWYQQILGQGPKLLIQFQNNGVVDDSQLPKDRFSAERLKGVDSTLKIQPAKLEDSAVYLCASSRGRSNQPQHFGDGTRLSIL.

As regards this clone: From the germline J gene comes the end of the CDR3, since the read stops 3 residues before it. This chain uses TRBV5-1 with TRBJ1-3; D may be TRBD1 (6 bases). The V end was cut by 3 bases, the J end by 2 bases, with 9 bases between. CDR3 length: 14 residues. CDR1 is SGHRS and CDR2 is YFSETQ in the germline V gene. The CDR3 reads CASSSQGTGNTIYF. The part of the CDR3 DNA that was read is TGCGCCAGCAGCTCACAGGGAACTGGAAACACC.

As for this clone: From the germline J gene comes the end of the CDR3, since the read stops 3 residues before it. V and J are TRBV29-1 and TRBJ1-3; 9 nucleotides line up with TRBD1. V lost 7 bases, J lost 4 bases, and 23 bases stayed unmatched. The germline CDR1 and CDR2 sequences are SQVTM and ANQGSEA. This CDR3 is 19 amino acids long. The chain's CDR3 is CSGRRGQGRKMYPGNTIYF. The sequenced part of the CDR3 DNA is TGCAGCGGCCGGCGGGGACAGGGTCGAAAAATGTACCCGGGAAACACC. The complete variable domain, with remaining parts taken from reference TRBV29-1 and TRBJ1-3, reads SAVISQKPSRDICQRGTSLTIQCQVDSQVTMMFWYRQQPGQSLTLIATANQGSEATYESGFVIDKFPISRPNLTFSTLTVSNMSPEDSSIYLCSGRRGQGRKMYPGNTIYFGEGSWLTVV.

To note about this clone: The missing CDR3 end, 3 residues past where the read stops, is filled in from the germline J gene. The V gene is TRBV2, the J gene TRBJ1-2; TRBD1 aligns across 7 bases. The CDR3 is 17 amino acids. The germline gives CDR1 SNHLY, CDR2 FYNNEI. V trimming: 6 bases; J trimming: 6 bases; junction bases outside the gene matches: 19. The covered CDR3 bases are TGTGCCAGCAGAGGGGGAGCCTACAGGGGAAGTTTGGATGGC. Protein: CASRGGAYRGSLDG. From start to end, the CDR3 is CASRGGAYRGSLDGYTF.

Points on this clone: Other DNA sequences within the sample encode an identical CDR3. CDR3 bases read: TGTGCTAGTGGTTTGGTAACAGGGGGTGACTATGGC. Encoded protein: CASGLVTGGDYG. The whole CDR3 sequence is CASGLVTGGDYGYTF. The rearrangement joins TRBV12-5 to TRBJ1-2, with 8 bases fitting TRBD1. The read comes to an end 3 residues before the CDR3 does, leaving the germline J gene to fill in the end. V gave up 0 bases and J gave up 3 bases; unmatched junction bases: 3. The germline gives CDR1 LGHNT, CDR2 FRNRAP. The CDR3 totals 15 residues.

A remark on this clone: Sequencing ends 3 residues short of the CDR3 end; the germline J gene provides the rest. The rearrangement links TRBV18 to TRBJ2-7; 12 nucleotides match TRBD2. With V trimmed by 0 bases and J by 3 bases, 3 bases remained unmatched. The germline CDR1 and CDR2 sequences are KGHSH and LQKENI. The CDR3 covers 16 residues. CDR3 sequence: CASSPPGLAGIYEQYF. CDR3 bases read: TGTGCCAGCTCACCACCTGGACTAGCGGGGATCTACGAG.

As to this clone: The missing CDR3 end, 3 residues past where the read stops, is filled in from the germline J gene. The chain employs TRBV10-3 and TRBJ2-7, with 13 positions matching TRBD2. J was trimmed by 0 bases and V by 6 bases; bases with no gene match: 11. CDR1 is ENHRY and CDR2 is SYGVKD in the germline V gene. This CDR3 contains 18 residues. CDR3 region: CAISESQGLAGPSYEQYF. CDR3 DNA (partial): TGTGCCATCAGCGAGAGCCAGGGACTAGCGGGACCCTCCTACGAG.